The 32 T cell receptor beta chains reported below all come from one sample, sequenced in a study of vaccination effects on CD4 cells after COVID-19. Generated by immunoSEQ multiplex PCR, the TCRdb table keeps only in-frame clones and is missing some. The sample records over 45,000 clones, roughly 70% being singletons. ViraFEST used viral peptide pools to expand antigen-specific CD4+ T cells before sequencing. After less than 11 days in culture, the CD4+ T cells were isolated. Neither prior SARS-CoV-2 infection nor positive nucleocapsid antibodies were present in the vaccine recipients. These receptors' antigens are unknown. The material was CD4+ T cells from PBMCs cultured with SARS-CoV-2 spike peptides, obtained before COVID-19 vaccination. Every receptor here comes from a human donor who received a COVID-19 vaccine.

The rearrangement joins TRBV27 to TRBJ1-1; TRBD1 matches at 9 bases. In germline, CDR1 is MNHEY, CDR2 SMNVEV (reference sequence). The CDR3 has 16 residues. The V gene end was trimmed by 4 bases and the J gene end by 1 base; junction bases not matched to a gene: 7. The CDR3 region has the DNA TGTGCCAGCAGTTCACCGACAGGGGGACCGAACACTGAAGCTTTCTTT. This codes for CASSSPTGGPNTEAFF.

The chain uses TRBV14 and TRBJ1-3; D is perhaps TRBD1 (5 bases). Trimming cost V 4 bases and J 4 bases, with 11 bases left between them. The CDR3 is 14 amino acids. Germline assignment: CDR1 SGHDN and CDR2 FVKESK. This chain's CDR3 is CASSLRGAGNTIYF. The CDR3 DNA reads as TGTGCCAGCAGCCTTCGAGGGGCGGGAAACACCATATATTTT.

This clone has just a few counts. V usage is TRBV2 and J usage is TRBJ2-4; a weak D match, TRBD1 (7 bases). Germline V gives CDR1 SNHLY, CDR2 FYNNEI. V lost 7 bases, J lost 0 bases, and 19 bases lay in between. CDR3 length equals 17 residues. CDR3 nucleotide sequence: TGTGCCAGCAAGCCCGACTCAGGGGGGCCAGCCAAAAACATTCAGTACTTC. Translated: CASKPDSGGPAKNIQYF.

The chain couples TRBV28 to TRBJ1-1; no clear D. From germline, CDR1 is MDHEN and CDR2 SYDVKM. The CDR3 totals 16 residues. The V end was cut by 2 bases, the J end by 0 bases, with 13 bases between. The CDR3: CASSLRQSTLNTEAFF. The CDR3 DNA is TGTGCCAGCAGTTTACGCCAGAGCACCTTGAACACTGAAGCTTTCTTT.

The chain combines TRBV7-2 with TRBJ2-5; no firm D call. Trimming cost V 2 bases and J 5 bases, with 9 bases left between them. The CDR3 totals 13 residues. The V gene's germline CDR1 is SGHTA and CDR2 FQGNSA. The CDR3 spells CASSLIPPETQYF. The CDR3, as DNA: TGTGCCAGCAGCTTAATCCCCCCCGAGACCCAGTACTTC.

The chain recombines TRBV5-5 with TRBJ2-5; 11 nucleotides match TRBD2. V gave up 3 bases and J gave up 5 bases; unmatched junction bases: 12. The CDR3 covers 17 residues. CDR1 SGHKS and CDR2 YYEKEE come from the germline V gene (reference sequence). Here the CDR3 DNA reads TGTGCCAGCAGCTCAATGCCGCTAGCGGGGGGCGGGGAGACCCAGTACTTC. Its translation is CASSSMPLAGGGETQYF.

In its sample, this clone was seen once. The rearrangement uses TRBV19 and TRBJ1-2; D is perhaps TRBD1 (5 bases). The germline V and J ends were trimmed by 6 bases and 5 bases, with 10 bases remaining between them. Germline V gene lookup returns CDR1 LNHDA and CDR2 SQIVND (reference sequence). The CDR3 extends over 12 amino acids. CDR3 coding DNA: TGTGCCAGTAGGAGAGGGGTATATGGCTACACCTTC. Protein product: CASRRGVYGYTF.

This clone came up a few times. The rearrangement joins TRBV19 to TRBJ1-5, with D uncertain. Per the germline V gene, CDR1 is LNHDA and CDR2 is SQIVND (reference sequence). The CDR3 runs 15 residues. With 6 bases removed from V and 0 bases from J, the gap between germline ends came to 12 bases. The CDR3 region has the DNA TGTGCCAGTAGCCCCAAGGGATTTAGCAATCAGCCCCAGCATTTT. Translating it yields CASSPKGFSNQPQHF.

This sequence joins TRBV4-1 and TRBJ2-5; D is unclear. The germline CDR1 and CDR2 sequences are MGHRA and YSYEKL. V dropped 0 bases and J dropped 4 bases, with 12 bases sitting between them. The CDR3 contains 15 residues. CDR3 amino acids: CASSQDGQWGETQYF. As DNA, the CDR3 is TGCGCCAGCAGCCAAGATGGGCAGTGGGGAGAGACCCAGTACTTC.

This clone appeared a few times. The sample has other DNA sequences that encode this CDR3 too. This chain uses TRBV3-1 (or the pseudogene TRBV3-2) with TRBJ1-3; no clear D. Germline loops: CDR1 LGHDT, CDR2 YNNKEL (reference sequence). Trimming took 0 bases from V and 4 from J, leaving 4 bases between them. The CDR3 has 13 amino acids. CDR3 protein: CASSQDEGNTIYF. DNA of the CDR3: TGTGCCAGCAGCCAAGATGAAGGAAACACCATATATTTT.

The chain joins TRBV6-1 to TRBJ1-2; tentative D call: TRBD1 (5 bases). The germline V gene encodes CDR1 MNHNS and CDR2 SASEGT. With 3 bases removed from V and 5 bases from J, the gap between germline ends came to 10 bases. The CDR3 covers 13 residues. CDR3 sequence: CASSDQGRYGYTF. The CDR3 DNA is TGTGCCAGCAGTGACCAGGGTCGATATGGCTACACCTTC.

V is TRBV3-1 (or the pseudogene TRBV3-2) and J is TRBJ1-5, with TRBD1 as a possible D gene (5 bases). The CDR3 is 13 residues long. The germline gives CDR1 LGHDT, CDR2 YNNKEL (reference sequence). Trimming removed 3 bases at V and 5 bases at J, with 8 bases between. CDR3 sequence: CASSQGGYQPQHF. CDR3 in DNA: TGTGCCAGCAGCCAGGGGGGGTATCAGCCCCAGCATTTT.

This clone showed up just a few times. The chain carries TRBV18 and TRBJ1-3; no reliable D call. Trimming took off 5 bases at V and 8 bases at J, with 16 bases between the two ends. In germline, CDR1 is KGHSH, CDR2 LQKENI. The CDR3 is made up of 14 amino acids. CDR3 amino acids: CASSSTDHSDTIYF. CDR3 nucleotide sequence: TGTGCCAGCTCATCAACCGATCACTCGGACACCATATATTTT.

The chain combines TRBV19 with TRBJ2-6; TRBD1 matches at 9 bases. This CDR3 comprises 18 residues. The V and J ends lost 4 bases and 0 bases, in that order; junction bases with no gene match: 7. Germline assignment: CDR1 LNHDA and CDR2 SQIVND (reference sequence). Written as DNA, the CDR3 is TGTGCCAGTAGTAAGGACAGGGGAGGCTACTCTGGGGCCAACGTCCTGACTTTC. It encodes CASSKDRGGYSGANVLTF.

This clone was counted a single time. This chain connects TRBV10-3 to TRBJ1-2; D is ambiguous. The length of the CDR3 is 13 residues. V dropped 0 bases and J dropped 6 bases, with 8 bases sitting between them. CDR1 is ENHRY, CDR2 SYGVKD, per germline. CDR3 sequence (DNA): TGTGCCATCAGTGAGTCAGGGTGGAATGGCTACACCTTC. This codes for CAISESGWNGYTF.

This clone appeared a few times. The V and J genes are TRBV7-2 and TRBJ2-7; TRBD2 aligns across 11 bases. This CDR3 is built from 15 residues. With V trimmed by 5 bases and J by 0 bases, 3 bases remained unmatched. Germline V gene lookup returns CDR1 SGHTA and CDR2 FQGNSA. The CDR3 DNA is TGTGCCAGCAGCGCTAGCGGGGGGACCTCCTACGAGCAGTACTTC. Translation gives CASSASGGTSYEQYF.

The CDR3 protein is CASSLGWRGGLNEQFF. As DNA, the CDR3 is TGTGCCAGCAGTTTAGGCTGGCGGGGGGGCCTCAATGAGCAGTTCTTC. The rearrangement joins TRBV27 to TRBJ2-1; TRBD2 matches at 9 bases. V trimming: 2 bases; J trimming: 6 bases; junction bases outside the gene matches: 8. The germline V gene has CDR1 MNHEY and CDR2 SMNVEV (reference sequence). The CDR3 sequence is 16 residues long.

The CDR3 region is CASSLGRGGNQPQHF. CDR3 nucleotide sequence: TGTGCCAGCAGCTTAGGCAGGGGAGGCAATCAGCCCCAGCATTTT. This chain links TRBV7-8 with TRBJ1-5; maybe TRBD1 (6 bases). The germline V and J ends were trimmed by 1 base and 2 bases, with 9 bases remaining between them. The germline V gene has CDR1 SGHVS and CDR2 FQNEAQ. There are 15 residues in the CDR3.

This clone was detected only a few times. The chain employs TRBV18 and TRBJ1-5, with 7 bases fitting TRBD1. The germline V gene has CDR1 KGHSH and CDR2 LQKENI. The CDR3 length is 19 residues. The ends lost 4 bases at V and 0 bases at J; junction bases unmatched: 15. The DNA for the CDR3 is TGTGCCAGCTCACTCCGGGACAGCCTCCCGGGAGGTAGCAATCAGCCCCAGCATTTT. Translating gives CASSLRDSLPGGSNQPQHF. The full variable domain, with the rest looked up from reference TRBV18 and TRBJ1-5, is NAGVMQNPRHLVRRRGQEARLRCSPMKGHSHVYWYRQLPEEGLKFMVYLQKENIIDESGMPKERFSAEFPKEGPSILRIQQVVRGDSAAYFCASSLRDSLPGGSNQPQHFGDGTRLSIL.

This chain links TRBV19 with TRBJ2-7, with 8 bases aligning to TRBD2. V shed 5 bases and J 0 bases; nucleotides not matched to a gene: 6. Germline V CDR1 and CDR2: LNHDA, SQIVND (reference sequence). The CDR3 has 15 amino acids. The CDR3 region is CASSPGGRHSYEQYF. In nucleotides, the CDR3 is TGTGCCAGTAGTCCTGGCGGGAGGCACTCCTACGAGCAGTACTTC.

The rearrangement links TRBV27 to TRBJ2-1; D may be TRBD1 (6 bases). Germline values: CDR1 MNHEY, CDR2 SMNVEV (reference sequence). The V gene lost 3 bases and the J gene lost 4 bases, with 10 bases spanning the gap. This CDR3 spans 14 amino acids. The CDR3 sequence: CASSFQGIYNEQFF. CDR3 coding DNA: TGTGCCAGCAGTTTCCAGGGGATTTACAATGAGCAGTTCTTC.

This chain links TRBV30 with TRBJ2-1; D tentatively fits TRBD1 or TRBD2 (5 bases each). CDR1 is GTSNPN and CDR2 is SVGIG in the germline V gene (reference sequence). The V and J ends lost 0 bases and 3 bases respectively, with 12 bases between them. The CDR3 covers 15 residues. CDR3 loop: CAWSVGDHLYNEQFF. The CDR3 nucleotides read TGTGCCTGGAGTGTAGGGGACCACCTCTACAATGAGCAGTTCTTC.

The chain links TRBV6-5 to TRBJ1-2, with TRBD1 matching 8 bases. The CDR3 runs 12 residues. Trimming cost V 7 bases and J 8 bases; bases outside gene matches: 6. The germline gives CDR1 MNHEY, CDR2 SVGAGI. This CDR3 is CASNDRGGGYTF. The CDR3 DNA follows: TGTGCCAGCAACGACAGGGGAGGCGGCTACACCTTC.

The V call is TRBV23-1, the J call TRBJ1-1; D call uncertain. TRBV23-1 is recorded as an ORF, its role being uncertain. The ends were cut back, 0 bases at V and 11 bases at J, with 10 bases in the middle. This CDR3 spans 12 amino acids. The CDR3 DNA sequence: TGCGCCAGCAGTCAATCGGGAGGTTGCGCTTTCTTT. Amino acids: CASSQSGGCAFF.

J is TRBJ1-3 and V is TRBV13; D remains ambiguous. The CDR3 runs to 16 residues. CDR1 is PRHDT and CDR2 is FYEKMQ in the germline V gene (reference sequence). V lost 2 bases and J 0 bases, leaving 11 bases between the germline ends. In DNA, the CDR3 is TGTGCCAGCAGCTTACGTCAGGCCTCCTCTGGAAACACCATATATTTT. This codes for CASSLRQASSGNTIYF.

The chain carries TRBV18 and TRBJ2-1; 8 bases map to TRBD2. This CDR3 contains 15 residues. Germline V CDR1 and CDR2: KGHSH, LQKENI. Trimming cost V 9 bases and J 5 bases; bases outside gene matches: 12. The CDR3 sequence: CASPPSGSMDNEQFF. The CDR3 DNA follows: TGTGCCAGTCCGCCGAGCGGGAGTATGGACAATGAGCAGTTCTTC.

The V gene is TRBV12-5, the J gene TRBJ1-1; 10 bases match TRBD1. The V segment lost 5 bases and the J segment 7 bases; nucleotides outside the gene matches: 7. The CDR3 loop spans 14 amino acids. Germline V gives CDR1 LGHNT, CDR2 FRNRAP. CDR3 amino acids: CASGPDRGRVEAFF. The CDR3 DNA reads TGTGCTAGTGGTCCCGACAGGGGGCGAGTTGAAGCTTTCTTT.

The chain has TRBV5-1 and TRBJ2-3, with 7 bases fitting TRBD1. The CDR3 runs 14 residues. V lost 4 bases to trimming and J lost 2 bases; unmatched junction nucleotides: 4. Germline CDR1 reads SGHRS; CDR2 reads YFSETQ. The CDR3 DNA sequence: TGCGCCAGCAGCGAGGGGGCTTACACAGATACGCAGTATTTT. This encodes CASSEGAYTDTQYF.

CDR3 in DNA: TGTGCCAGCAGCCCCCGACAGGGTGTTAAGTATGGCTACACCTTC. Encoded protein: CASSPRQGVKYGYTF. V gene TRBV3-1 (or the pseudogene TRBV3-2) combines with J gene TRBJ1-2, with 7 bases fitting TRBD1. Trimming removed 4 bases from V and 5 bases from J; junction bases left unmatched: 10. CDR1 is LGHDT, CDR2 YNNKEL, per germline (reference sequence). This CDR3 has 15 residues.

The CDR3: CASRTSGGDNEQFF. The CDR3 bases are TGCGCCAGCAGAACTAGCGGGGGGGATAATGAGCAGTTCTTC. This chain joins TRBV5-1 and TRBJ2-1, with TRBD2 matching 13 bases. The V gene's germline CDR1 is SGHRS and CDR2 YFSETQ. V lost 5 bases, J lost 7 bases, and 3 bases stayed unmatched. CDR3 length equals 14 residues.

The chain is built from TRBV2 and TRBJ2-4, with 9 nucleotides matching TRBD2. Germline V gene sequence: CDR1 SNHLY, CDR2 FYNNEI. V lost 4 bases, J lost 6 bases, and 7 bases stayed unmatched. The CDR3 consists of 15 residues. CDR3 in amino acids: CASSGERGALNIQYF. The CDR3 nucleotides are TGTGCCAGCAGTGGGGAGCGGGGGGCTCTAAACATTCAGTACTTC.

The gene calls are TRBV7-9 and TRBJ2-7, with TRBD1 identical over 8 bases. Trimming removed 3 bases from V and 0 bases from J; junction bases left unmatched: 16. Germline assignment: CDR1 SEHNR and CDR2 FQNEAQ (reference sequence). The CDR3 runs 19 residues. This chain's CDR3 is CASSFSLKQRQGNSYEQYF. CDR3 nucleotide sequence: TGTGCCAGCAGCTTTTCCCTGAAACAACGACAGGGGAACTCCTACGAGCAGTACTTC.